This TCR beta chain was sequenced for a study of blood T cell repertoires in COVID-19. Clones were sequenced by immunoSEQ multiplex PCR, and TCRdb holds only the in-frame ones, with some missing. The sample shows around 250,000 clones, about 88% of them seen only once. Trimming took 8 bases from V and 5 from J; bases not matched to a gene: 5. This CDR3 contains 12 residues. Germline CDR1 and CDR2: WNHNN and SYGVQD (reference sequence). The rearrangement joins TRBV10-1 to TRBJ1-2; 7 bases map to TRBD1. The clonotype originates from a woman aged 50 to 65 who had recovered from COVID-19. Sequences were obtained from PBMCs or T cells enriched from blood (not recorded which). DNA of the CDR3: TGCGCCAGCCCGGGACAGATATATGGCTACACCTTC. It yields the protein CASPGQIYGYTF.